A single T cell receptor (beta chain) is shown here with its context. This sample is part of a study of blood T cell repertoires in COVID-19. Background on the study: Some COVID-19 samples were acute and others convalescent; all came from the United States, Italy and Spain. From T cells, B-cell-depleted T cells, or PBMCs came the material, which was cDNA or gDNA.

In the source study's methods: Estimation of nucleated cell counts was performed using reference gene primer amplification. The protocol was immunoSEQ multiplex PCR, while the TCRdb copy is restricted to in-frame clones and leaves out a portion. D and trimming were read from the DNA, whereas the V and J calls and clone size are those reported in that table. The sample yields over 250,000 clones, roughly nine tenths seen once. The germline V gene encodes CDR1 MGHRA and CDR2 YSYEKL. The germline V and J ends were trimmed by 1 base and 0 bases, with 4 bases remaining between them. The CDR3 is made up of 14 amino acids.

The chain recombines TRBV4-1 with TRBJ1-3; D remains ambiguous. What was sequenced was peripheral blood. The receptor was isolated from a man aged 50 or older with acute or convalescent COVID-19. CDR3 residues: CASSQAYSGNTIYF. In DNA, the CDR3 is TGCGCCAGCAGCCAAGCCTACTCTGGAAACACCATATATTTT.